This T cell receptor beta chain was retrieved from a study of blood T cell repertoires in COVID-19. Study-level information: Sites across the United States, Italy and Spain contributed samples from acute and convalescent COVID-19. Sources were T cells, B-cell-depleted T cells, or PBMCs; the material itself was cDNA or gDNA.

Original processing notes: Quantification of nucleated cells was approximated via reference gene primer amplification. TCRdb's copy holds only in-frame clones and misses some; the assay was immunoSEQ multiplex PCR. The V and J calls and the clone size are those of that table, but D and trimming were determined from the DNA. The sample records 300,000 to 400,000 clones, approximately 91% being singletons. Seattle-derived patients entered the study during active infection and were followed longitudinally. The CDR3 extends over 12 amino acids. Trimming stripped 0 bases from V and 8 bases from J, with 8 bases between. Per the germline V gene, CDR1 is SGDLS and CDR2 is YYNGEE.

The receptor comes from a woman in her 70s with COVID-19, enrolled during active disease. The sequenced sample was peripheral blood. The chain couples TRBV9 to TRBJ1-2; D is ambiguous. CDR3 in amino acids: CASSVAREGYTF. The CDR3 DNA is TGTGCCAGCAGCGTAGCCCGGGAAGGCTACACCTTC. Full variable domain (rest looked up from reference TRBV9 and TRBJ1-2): DSGVTQTPKHLITATGQRVTLRCSPRSGDLSVYWYQQSLDQGLQFLIQYYNGEERAKGNILERFSAQQFPDLHSELNLSSLELGDSALYFCASSVAREGYTFGSGTRLTVV.